This entry lists 3 T cell receptor beta chains sequenced from one sample in a study of blood T cells in healthy people across ages. A second PCR of 7 to 11 cycles used a sample-barcoded 5' primer and a J-beta primer mix. TCRdb called the 5' RACE reads again in MiXCR, with one record for every CDR3 protein. The profile covers some 860,000 distinct CDR3 sequences, with 56% appearing a single time and around 24% taken by the ten largest. Sequencing used blood. The receptor set was obtained from a man in his forties in good health.

The V and J genes are TRBV7-9 and TRBJ2-3; weak D call: TRBD2 (5 bases). CDR1 is SEHNR, CDR2 FQNEAQ, per germline (reference sequence). The CDR3 is 14 residues long. V lost 5 bases and J 4 bases, leaving 13 bases between the germline ends. CDR3 residues: CASSPSSSSDTQYF. CDR3 DNA: TGTGCCAGCAGCCCCTCTAGCTCCTCAGATACGCAGTATTTT.

The chain links TRBV21-1 to TRBJ1-1; the table's D call, TRBD1, was not checked against the DNA. TRBV21-1 is recorded as a pseudogene. This CDR3 region has 17 residues. The chain's CDR3 is CASSWDRGRGGLTEAFF. The CDR3 DNA reads TGTGCCAGCAGCTGGGACAGGGGGCGAGGGGGCTTAACTGAAGCTTTCTTT.

The rearrangement joins TRBV5-1 to TRBJ2-7; TRBD2 agrees at 8 bases. Trimming took 5 bases from V and 3 from J; bases not matched to a gene: 13. Germline values: CDR1 SGHRS, CDR2 YFSETQ. The CDR3 extends over 16 amino acids. DNA for the CDR3: TGCGCCAGCAGTTTTGGGGACGGGAGGGCCATCTACGAGCAGTACTTC. Encoded protein: CASSFGDGRAIYEQYF.